This is a list of T cell receptor beta chains from one sample in a study of technical replicates of blood from a handful of donors. Generated by immunoSEQ multiplex PCR, the TCRdb table keeps only in-frame clones and is missing some. The sample comprises over 55,000 clones, around 90% of which are singletons, and under 6.5% rests with the top ten. Sequencing used PBMCs. Receptors were obtained from a human donor in good health. Some clones in this sample may be carry-over from other donors' samples. Each CDR3 is given with its conserved first and last residue. Each record gives: clone size, J gene, V gene, D gene, CDR3 DNA, CDR3 protein. The D gene is left open where the match is weak. Clone size is given for some rows only: seen once, a few or many times, or a class if the clone is expanded.

few TRBJ2-1 TRBV18 TRBD1 TGTGCCAGCTCACCACCGGGTACAGGGGGTTTCGGTGAGCAGTTCTTC CASSPPGTGGFGEQFF
- TRBJ1-5 TRBV4-3 - TGCGCCAGCAGCCAAGAGTGGGCAACCCATCAGCCCCAGCATTTT CASSQEWATHQPQHF
- TRBJ1-1 TRBV25-1 TRBD1 TGTGCCAGTAAAAGGGGGCACACTGAAGCTTTCTTT CASKRGHTEAFF
- TRBJ2-5 TRBV5-1 - TGCGCCAGCAGCTTGGGGGACATGAAGACCCAGTACTTC CASSLGDMKTQYF
- TRBJ1-4 TRBV2 - TGTGCCAGCAGCGGCAGGGAGGGTGAAAAACTGTTTTTT CASSGREGEKLFF
- TRBJ2-1 TRBV7-6 - TGTGCCAGCAGCTTACGTGACAGTCGGGCCCGGGATGAGCAGTTCTTC CASSLRDSRARDEQFF
- TRBJ1-2 TRBV7-3 TRBD1 TGTGCCAGCATCGAAACACGGGACAGGCTGTTTGGCTACACCTTC CASIETRDRLFGYTF
- TRBJ1-1 TRBV6-6 - TGTGCCAGCAGCCCGGCCCCGGGGTTACAGAACACTGAAGCTTTCTTT CASSPAPGLQNTEAFF
- TRBJ1-4 TRBV7-9 - TGTGCCAGCAGCGGGCCCGAGGAAAAACTGTTTTTT CASSGPEEKLFF
- TRBJ2-2 TRBV9 TRBD1 TGTGCCAGCAGCGTACCAAGGACAGGGGGGAACACCGGGGAGCTGTTTTTT CASSVPRTGGNTGELFF
- TRBJ1-1 TRBV19 - TGTGCCAGTAGGAGGGGGGAGGGAGGCTCTGAAGCTTTCTTT CASRRGEGGSEAFF
- TRBJ2-1 TRBV5-6 TRBD2 TGTGCCAGCAGCGCGGGGGGGCAGAACAATGAGCAGTTCTTC CASSAGGQNNEQFF
- TRBJ2-6 TRBV5-1 TRBD2 TGCGCCAGCAGCTTGGTGACTAGCGGGGGTTTTTCCATCTCTGGGGCCAACGTCCTGACTTTC CASSLVTSGGFSISGANVLTF
- TRBJ2-2 TRBV29-1 TRBD2 TGCAGCGTCGTGCGGGGGAACATCGGGGAGCTGTTTTTT CSVVRGNIGELFF
- TRBJ1-5 TRBV27 - TGTGCCAGCAGTTTAGATTCAGGGAGCAATCAGCCCCAGCATTTT CASSLDSGSNQPQHF
once TRBJ1-1 TRBV7-9 TRBD1 TGTGCCAGCAGCCCCCGCGACAGGGACACTGAAGCTTTCTTT CASSPRDRDTEAFF
once TRBJ2-1 TRBV4-3 - TGCGCCAGCAGTCCAGGAAGGCAATACAATGAGCAGTTCTTC CASSPGRQYNEQFF
few TRBJ1-1 TRBV5-1 TRBD1 TGCGCCAGCAGCCAAGACAGGGCCACTGAAGCTTTCTTT CASSQDRATEAFF
few TRBJ1-2 TRBV6-5 - TGTGCCAGCAGTCCCTTATATGGCTACACCTTC CASSPLYGYTF
- TRBJ1-6 TRBV23-1 - TGCGCCAGCAGTCAATCGGGAGTATCCAATTCACCCCTCCACTTT CASSQSGVSNSPLHF
once TRBJ2-4 TRBV21-1 - TGTGCCAGCAGTACAGGGGACATTCAGTACTTC CASSTGDIQYF
few TRBJ1-6 TRBV5-1 - TGCGCCAGCAGCTTGTTAGGACAGTCGAATTCACCCCTCCACTTT CASSLLGQSNSPLHF
- TRBJ1-5 TRBV27 - TGTGCCAGCAGTTTTTCGGGACTCTGGCAGGGAAGAAATCAGCCCCAGCATTTT CASSFSGLWQGRNQPQHF
- TRBJ1-6 TRBV19 - TGTGCCAGTAGTAGGCGACAGTCGAGCTCCTATAATTCACCCCTCCACTTT CASSRRQSSSYNSPLHF
- TRBJ1-2 TRBV27 - TGTGCCAGCAGCCGAAACGATCCCAGCTATGGCTACACCTTC CASSRNDPSYGYTF
- TRBJ1-1 TRBV2 TRBD1 TGTGCCAGTGTCAGGGGGCTCGGCGGCACTGAAGCTTTCTTT CASVRGLGGTEAFF
- TRBJ1-1 TRBV6-5 - TGTGCCAGCAGGTCCCCCGGGACACACACTGAAGCTTTCTTT CASRSPGTHTEAFF
- TRBJ1-6 TRBV18 TRBD1 TGTGCCAGCTCAGACAGGGGGCAGAATTCACCCCTCCACTTT CASSDRGQNSPLHF
- TRBJ1-4 TRBV19 - TGTGCCAGTAGTAATGGCAGGGCGAATGAAAAACTGTTTTTT CASSNGRANEKLFF
- TRBJ2-7 TRBV29-1 TRBD2 TGCAGCGTGGAAACTAGCGCCAGTTACGAGCAGTACTTC CSVETSASYEQYF
- TRBJ2-7 TRBV4-1 - TGCGCCAGCAGCCAAGTCGCGGAGTCCTACGAGCAGTACTTC CASSQVAESYEQYF
once TRBJ2-5 TRBV7-3 - TGTGCCAGCAGCTCAACCGACAGCAACCAAGAGACCCAGTACTTC CASSSTDSNQETQYF
- TRBJ2-1 TRBV7-9 - TGTGCCAGCAGCGTAGCCGGCTCTAGCGTACATTCCTACAATGAGCAGTTCTTC CASSVAGSSVHSYNEQFF
- TRBJ2-7 TRBV7-2 - TGTGCCAGCAGCTTTCAGGAGGGCTACGAGCAGTACTTC CASSFQEGYEQYF
once TRBJ2-5 TRBV13 TRBD1 TGTGCCAGCAGCCCCCGGGACAGGGTAGAGACCCAGTACTTC CASSPRDRVETQYF